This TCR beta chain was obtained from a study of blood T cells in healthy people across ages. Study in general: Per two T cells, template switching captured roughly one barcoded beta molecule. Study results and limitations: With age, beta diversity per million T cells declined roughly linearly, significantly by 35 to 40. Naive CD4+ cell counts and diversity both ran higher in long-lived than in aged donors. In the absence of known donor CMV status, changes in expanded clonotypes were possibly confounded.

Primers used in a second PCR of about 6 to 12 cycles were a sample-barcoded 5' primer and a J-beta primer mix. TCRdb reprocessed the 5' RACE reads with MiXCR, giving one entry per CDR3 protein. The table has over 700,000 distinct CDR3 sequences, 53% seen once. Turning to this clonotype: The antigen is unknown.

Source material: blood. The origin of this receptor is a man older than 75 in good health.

CDR3 DNA: TGTGCCAGCAGCCCCCCCGTCGGGGATACGCAGTATTTT. Translated, it gives CASSPPVGDTQYF. The V and J genes are TRBV7-9 and TRBJ2-3; D ambiguous. The CDR3 has 13 residues. CDR1 and CDR2 from the germline V gene are SEHNR and FQNEAQ (reference sequence). The V gene lost 5 bases and the J gene lost 6 bases, with 12 bases spanning the gap.